This T cell receptor beta chain was obtained from a study of blood T cell repertoires in COVID-19. Study details: The United States, Italy and Spain were the sources of the acute and convalescent COVID-19 samples. The analysed material was cDNA or gDNA that came from T cells, B-cell-depleted T cells, or PBMCs.

Original processing methods: Reference gene primers were amplified, and this amplification served to estimate nucleated cell counts. Repertoires were generated with immunoSEQ multiplex PCR, while TCRdb's copy carries only in-frame clones and drops some. V, J and clone size were drawn from that table, and D and trimming were deduced from the DNA. The sample lists about 260,000 clones, approximately 89% occurring once. The germline gives CDR1 SGHRS, CDR2 YFSETQ. The ends lost 5 bases at V and 6 bases at J; junction bases unmatched: 10. The CDR3 runs to 15 residues. Material: peripheral blood. The J gene is TRBJ2-3, the V gene TRBV5-1; 9 bases map to TRBD1. The source is a woman in her seventies with COVID-19, enrolled during active disease. The CDR3 loop is CASSSVGQGYDTQYF. CDR3 nucleotide sequence: TGCGCCAGCAGTTCGGTCGGACAGGGGTACGATACGCAGTATTTT.